This TCR beta chain was identified during a study of blood T cell repertoires in COVID-19. Study in general: Collection of acute and convalescent COVID-19 samples took place in the United States, Italy and Spain.

Study processing details: By means of reference gene primer amplification, nucleated cell counts were estimated. Repertoires were generated with immunoSEQ multiplex PCR, while TCRdb's copy carries only in-frame clones and drops some. V and J calls and clone size follow that table, whereas D and trimming were derived from the DNA. The table has 80,000 to 100,000 clones, roughly nine tenths seen once; the top ten hold 1.8%. The specimen was peripheral blood. The TCR originated in a human donor with active COVID-19. The donor label of this sample is uncertain.

CDR3 DNA: TGCGCCAGCAGCTTGGATCAGGGGTGGACTGAAGCTTTCTTT. Protein: CASSLDQGWTEAFF. This sequence joins TRBV5-1 and TRBJ1-1; D possibly corresponds to TRBD1 (6 bases). Between the trimmed V and J ends, which lost 0 bases and 5 bases, there was a span of 11 bases. Germline CDR1 and CDR2: SGHRS and YFSETQ. The CDR3 is 14 amino acids.